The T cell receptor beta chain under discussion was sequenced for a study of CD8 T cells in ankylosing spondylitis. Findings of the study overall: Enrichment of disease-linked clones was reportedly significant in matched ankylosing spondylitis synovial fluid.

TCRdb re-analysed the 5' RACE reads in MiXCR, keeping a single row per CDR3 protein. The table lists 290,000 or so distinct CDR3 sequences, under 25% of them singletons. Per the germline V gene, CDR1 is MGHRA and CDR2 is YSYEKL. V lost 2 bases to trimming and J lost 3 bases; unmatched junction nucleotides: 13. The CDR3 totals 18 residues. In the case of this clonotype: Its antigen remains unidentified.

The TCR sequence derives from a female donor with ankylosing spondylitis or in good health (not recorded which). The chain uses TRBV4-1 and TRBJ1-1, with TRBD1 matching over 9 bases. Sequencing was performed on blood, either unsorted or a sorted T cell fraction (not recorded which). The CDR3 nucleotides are TGCGCCAGCAGCCAACGGCAAGCGACAGGGGGATCCGACACTGAAGCTTTCTTT. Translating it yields CASSQRQATGGSDTEAFF.